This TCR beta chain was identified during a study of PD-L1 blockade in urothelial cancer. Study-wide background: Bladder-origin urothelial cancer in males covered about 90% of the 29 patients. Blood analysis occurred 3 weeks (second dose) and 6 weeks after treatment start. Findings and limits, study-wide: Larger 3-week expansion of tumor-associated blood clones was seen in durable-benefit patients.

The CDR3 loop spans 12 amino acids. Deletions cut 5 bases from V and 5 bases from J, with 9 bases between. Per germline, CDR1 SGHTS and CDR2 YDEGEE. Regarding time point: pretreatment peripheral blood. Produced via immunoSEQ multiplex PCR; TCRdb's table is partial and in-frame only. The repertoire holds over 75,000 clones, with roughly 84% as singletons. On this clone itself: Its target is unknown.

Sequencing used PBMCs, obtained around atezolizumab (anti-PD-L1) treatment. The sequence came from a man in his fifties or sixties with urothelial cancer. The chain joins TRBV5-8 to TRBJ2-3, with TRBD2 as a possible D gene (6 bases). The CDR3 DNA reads TGTGCCAGCAGTTATAGCGGAGATACGCAGTATTTT. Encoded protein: CASSYSGDTQYF. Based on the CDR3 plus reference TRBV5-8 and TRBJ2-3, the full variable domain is EAGVTQSPTHLIKTRGQQATLRCSPISGHTSVYWYQQALGLGLQFLLWYDEGEERNRGNFPPRFSGRQFPNYSSELNVNALELEDSALYLCASSYSGDTQYFGPGTRLTVL.